These 23 T cell receptor beta chains were sequenced from one sample in a study of cytomegalovirus exposure and HLA in healthy donors. 13 Jbeta primers and 60 Vbeta primers were used for the PCR. The method was immunoSEQ multiplex PCR; TCRdb's version includes in-frame clones alone and lacks a portion of them. The repertoire holds about 170,000 clones, with more than 75% as singletons. The sequenced material came from PBMCs. The receptors here all came from a man younger than 35 in good health and CMV-seropositive.

The chain employs TRBV5-4 and TRBJ1-2, with unresolved D. V gave up 4 bases and J gave up 6 bases, with 16 bases separating them. CDR1 and CDR2 (germline): SGHNT, YYREEE (reference sequence). This CDR3 comprises 14 residues. Here the CDR3 reads CASSPRPEGDGYTF. The DNA for the CDR3 is TGTGCCAGCAGCCCAAGGCCCGAGGGCGATGGCTACACCTTC. Complete variable domain (other parts from reference TRBV5-4 and TRBJ1-2): ETGVTQSPTHLIKTRGQQVTLRCSSQSGHNTVSWYQQALGQGPQFIFQYYREEENGRGNFPPRFSGLQFPNYSSELNVNALELDDSALYLCASSPRPEGDGYTFGSGTRLTVV.

The chain uses TRBV19 and TRBJ1-5, with a tentative D call TRBD1 (5 bases). Germline values: CDR1 LNHDA, CDR2 SQIVND (reference sequence). Trimming pared 5 bases from V and 7 bases from J, leaving 9 bases between. CDR3 length equals 12 residues. This chain's CDR3 is CASSAGRQPQHF. The CDR3 bases are TGTGCCAGTAGTGCAGGGCGGCAGCCCCAGCATTTT. The variable domain in full, completed from reference TRBV19 and TRBJ1-5, reads DGGITQSPKYLFRKEGQNVTLSCEQNLNHDAMYWYRQDPGQGLRLIYYSQIVNDFQKGDIAEGYSVSREKKESFPLTVTSAQKNPTAFYLCASSAGRQPQHFGDGTRLSIL.

The rearrangement uses TRBV19 and TRBJ2-1; D might be TRBD1 (6 bases). In germline, CDR1 is LNHDA, CDR2 SQIVND (reference sequence). Deletions cut 4 bases from V and 5 bases from J, with 12 bases between. The CDR3 sequence is 14 residues long. The CDR3 DNA is TGTGCCAGTAGTAGGTGGACAGCTGACAATGAGCAGTTCTTC. Protein: CASSRWTADNEQFF.

The genes are TRBV19 and TRBJ1-1, with TRBD1 matching 9 bases. V gave up 5 bases and J gave up 1 base; unmatched junction bases: 5. Germline V gene sequence: CDR1 LNHDA, CDR2 SQIVND (reference sequence). This CDR3 has 15 amino acids. The CDR3 nucleotides are TGTGCCAGTAGTCCTACAGGGGGCTGGAACACTGAAGCTTTCTTT. It encodes CASSPTGGWNTEAFF.

The V call is TRBV9, the J call TRBJ1-2; 7 bases match TRBD1. CDR1 SGDLS and CDR2 YYNGEE come from the germline V gene. CDR3 length equals 16 residues. V lost 4 bases to trimming and J lost 4 bases; unmatched junction nucleotides: 13. The CDR3 spells CASSRTGTAESYGYTF. DNA for the CDR3: TGTGCCAGCAGCAGAACAGGGACAGCCGAATCCTATGGCTACACCTTC.

The rearrangement uses TRBV7-2 and TRBJ2-3; TRBD2 aligns across 7 bases. CDR3 length equals 16 residues. V gave up 1 base and J gave up 5 bases; unmatched junction bases: 9. From germline, CDR1 is SGHTA and CDR2 FQGNSA. The CDR3 sequence: CASSLDPGGMGDTQYF. The CDR3 DNA is TGTGCCAGCAGCTTAGATCCGGGGGGAATGGGAGATACGCAGTATTTT.

The chain joins TRBV30 to TRBJ1-1, with a tentative D call TRBD1 (5 bases). There are 13 residues in the CDR3. The germline V and J ends were trimmed by 5 bases and 0 bases, with 10 bases remaining between them. Germline values: CDR1 GTSNPN, CDR2 SVGIG (reference sequence). The CDR3 sequence is CAWAGTMNTEAFF. In nucleotides, the CDR3 is TGTGCCTGGGCGGGGACCATGAACACTGAAGCTTTCTTT.

This clone was counted between two and nine times. This chain joins TRBV5-1 and TRBJ2-1; 7 bases agree with TRBD2. CDR1 and CDR2 from the germline V gene are SGHRS and YFSETQ. CDR3 size: 15 residues. V dropped 1 base and J dropped 10; count of bases not matched to a gene: 11. CDR3 nucleotides: TGCGCCAGCAGCTTGAACGGACTAGGGGAGGGGGAGCAGTTCTTC. It translates to CASSLNGLGEGEQFF.

The genes are TRBV2 and TRBJ1-2, with TRBD1 identical over 11 bases. This CDR3 has 16 amino acids. Per germline, CDR1 SNHLY and CDR2 FYNNEI. Trimming cost V 5 bases and J 3 bases; bases outside gene matches: 8. The CDR3, as DNA: TGTGCCAGCAGTCCTCTCGGGACAGGGGGTTACTATGGCTACACCTTC. Its translation: CASSPLGTGGYYGYTF. Full variable domain (remainder filled in from reference TRBV2 and TRBJ1-2): EPEVTQTPSHQVTQMGQEVILRCVPISNHLYFYWYRQILGQKVEFLVSFYNNEISEKSEIFDDQFSVERPDGSNFTLKIRSTKLEDSAMYFCASSPLGTGGYYGYTFGSGTRLTVV.

This sequence joins TRBV19 and TRBJ1-5, with a tentative D call TRBD1 (6 bases). This CDR3 has 15 residues. Germline CDR1 reads LNHDA; CDR2 reads SQIVND (reference sequence). V was shortened by 5 bases and J by 2 bases, with 13 bases between the two germline ends. The CDR3 DNA reads as TGTGCCAGTAGTCTGGGGACATACGGCAATCAGCCCCAGCATTTT. This translates into CASSLGTYGNQPQHF. Together with reference TRBV19 and TRBJ1-5, the CDR3 gives the full variable domain: DGGITQSPKYLFRKEGQNVTLSCEQNLNHDAMYWYRQDPGQGLRLIYYSQIVNDFQKGDIAEGYSVSREKKESFPLTVTSAQKNPTAFYLCASSLGTYGNQPQHFGDGTRLSIL.

The gene calls are TRBV29-1 and TRBJ1-2, with D tentatively TRBD1 (6 bases). V was shortened by 7 bases and J by 4 bases, with 19 bases between the two germline ends. CDR1 is SQVTM, CDR2 ANQGSEA, per germline. The CDR3 is 14 residues long. CDR3 bases: TGCAGCGGATTGGGGGCGCACCCAACCTATGGCTACACCTTC. This encodes CSGLGAHPTYGYTF.

Written as DNA, the CDR3 is TGTGCCAGCAGTGAGGTGTTCGGTACGCAGTATTTT. It encodes CASSEVFGTQYF. J is TRBJ2-3 and V is TRBV6-1, with D unclear. Between the trimmed V and J ends, which lost 3 bases and 8 bases, there was a span of 9 bases. The CDR3 covers 12 residues. CDR1 is MNHNS and CDR2 is SASEGT in the germline V gene.

The chain combines TRBV6-4 with TRBJ2-1; TRBD2 is a possible D gene (7 bases). This CDR3 has 15 amino acids. Germline V CDR1 and CDR2: MRHNA, SNTAGT. V dropped 6 bases and J dropped 5 bases, with 17 bases sitting between them. CDR3 nucleotides: TGTGCCAGCAGCGCGGGGGCAGGGGCCCACAATGAGCAGTTCTTC. Protein: CASSAGAGAHNEQFF.

The CDR3 bases are TGTGCCAGCAGACGAGGGGGTCTAGCGGGGGCAAACACCGGGGAGCTGTTTTTT. It codes for CASRRGGLAGANTGELFF. The rearrangement links TRBV7-9 to TRBJ2-2; 10 bases line up with TRBD2. CDR1 SEHNR and CDR2 FQNEAQ come from the germline V gene (reference sequence). With V trimmed by 6 bases and J by 2 bases, 12 bases remained unmatched. This CDR3 spans 18 amino acids.

The chain has TRBV2 and TRBJ2-7, with TRBD1 matching over 7 bases. The germline V gene has CDR1 SNHLY and CDR2 FYNNEI. Trimming cost V 2 bases and J 4 bases; bases outside gene matches: 11. This CDR3 contains 16 residues. For the CDR3, the DNA is TGTGCCAGCAGTGAATATGGCACAGGGGCCTCTTACGAGCAGTACTTC. As protein: CASSEYGTGASYEQYF. The full variable domain, in which reference TRBV2 and TRBJ2-7 provide the parts outside the CDR3, is EPEVTQTPSHQVTQMGQEVILRCVPISNHLYFYWYRQILGQKVEFLVSFYNNEISEKSEIFDDQFSVERPDGSNFTLKIRSTKLEDSAMYFCASSEYGTGASYEQYFGPGTRLTVT.

This chain links TRBV4-1 with TRBJ1-4, with TRBD1 matching over 7 bases. V shed 3 bases and J 11 bases; nucleotides not matched to a gene: 15. Germline V gene lookup returns CDR1 MGHRA and CDR2 YSYEKL. This CDR3 has 16 residues. The CDR3 is CASSQAQTGPTGKLFF. The CDR3 region has the DNA TGCGCCAGCAGCCAGGCCCAGACAGGGCCGACAGGGAAACTGTTTTTT.

The chain joins TRBV18 to TRBJ1-1, with D uncertain. The CDR3 runs to 11 residues. Trimming stripped 6 bases from V and 5 bases from J, with 7 bases between. Germline lookup yields CDR1 KGHSH and CDR2 LQKENI. This chain's CDR3 is CASSSLTEAFF. The CDR3 coding sequence is TGTGCCAGCTCTAGCCTTACTGAAGCTTTCTTT.

About this clone itself: One end of the junction does not line up with germline, which may come from a read error. This chain joins TRBV19 and TRBJ2-6; 10 bases line up with TRBD1. The CDR3 is made up of 18 amino acids. Per the germline V gene, CDR1 is LNHDA and CDR2 is SQIVND (reference sequence). This CDR3 is CASSLAGTGVGGANGLTF. The CDR3 DNA reads TGTGCCAGTAGCCTTGCCGGGACAGGGGTAGGTGGGGCCAACGGCCTGACTTTC.

The CDR3 spells CASSIRSGRTGGYEQYF. CDR3 DNA sequence: TGTGCCAGCAGCATACGTTCCGGACGGACAGGGGGCTACGAGCAGTACTTC. The V and J genes are TRBV21-1 and TRBJ2-7; the table names TRBD1, a call not compared with the DNA. TRBV21-1 is tagged as a pseudogene. The CDR3 runs to 17 residues.

This clone was recorded a few times. This CDR3 reads CASRRESKENIQYF. The CDR3 region has the DNA TGTGCCAGCAGGAGGGAATCCAAGGAAAACATTCAGTACTTC. The chain has TRBV2 and TRBJ2-4; weak D call: TRBD2 (5 bases). Germline loops: CDR1 SNHLY, CDR2 FYNNEI. V was cut by 6 bases and J by 5 bases, with 14 bases left in between. This CDR3 contains 14 residues.

This clone was seen once. The J gene is TRBJ2-7, the V gene TRBV23-1; perhaps TRBD1 as D (6 bases). TRBV23-1 counts as an open reading frame of uncertain function. This CDR3 has 14 amino acids. The V end was cut by 4 bases, the J end by 7 bases, with 17 bases between. DNA for the CDR3: TGCGCCAGCAGTCGCCCCACAGGGCCGGGGGAGCAGTACTTC. It encodes CASSRPTGPGEQYF.

V usage is TRBV18 and J usage is TRBJ2-7, with 9 positions matching TRBD1. CDR3 length equals 13 residues. The germline V gene encodes CDR1 KGHSH and CDR2 LQKENI. The V and J ends lost 6 bases and 5 bases, in that order; junction bases with no gene match: 5. CDR3 residues: CASSRQGDDEQYF. The CDR3 coding sequence is TGTGCCAGCTCCCGACAGGGGGACGACGAGCAGTACTTC.

A remark on this clone: One junction end disagrees with the germline gene, perhaps due to a read error. The V gene is TRBV10-3, the J gene TRBJ1-2, with 9 bases that match TRBD1. Germline values: CDR1 ENHRY, CDR2 SYGVKD. CDR3 length: 14 residues. CDR3: CASSGTGNYYGYTF. The CDR3 coding sequence is TGTGCCAGCAGTGGGACAGGGAATTACTATGGCTACACCTTC.